This TCR beta chain was sequenced in a study of shared clonotypes between healthy human individuals. Whole-study results and caveats: Generation probability values for non-shared clonotypes were lower than those for clonotypes shared by all four donors.

As regards this clone: Its cognate antigen is unknown.

V gave up 5 bases and J gave up 10 bases; unmatched junction bases: 5. This CDR3 region has 13 residues. The V gene's germline CDR1 is MNHEY and CDR2 SVGAGI. The donors, all of them Caucasian adults, lived in Nashville, Tennessee. Researchers partitioned CD4+ cells into CD45RA+ naive and CD45RA-negative memory subsets. Method: immunoSEQ multiplex PCR; TCRdb's copy keeps in-frame clones and lacks some. The top ten hold 0.39% of the sample, which has a few million clones, approximately 93% seen once. Sequencing used naive CD4+ T cells from PBMCs. Subset given: CD45RA+ positively selected. This clonotype originated in a man between 18 and 29 years old in good health. Some clones in this sample may be carry-over from other donors' samples. This sequence joins TRBV6-5 and TRBJ2-1, with 10 bases aligning to TRBD2. The DNA of the CDR3 is TGTGCCAGCAGTGGACTAGCGGTACAGGAGCAGTTCTTC. This sequence encodes CASSGLAVQEQFF.